This T cell receptor beta chain was sequenced for a study of shared clonotypes between healthy human individuals (dated by TCRdb to the early 2020s). In terms of the full investigation: The cohort included three men and two women between 18 and 49 years of age. Each donor's leukapheresis produced roughly between roughly 0.94 and 9.5 billion PBMCs. Per donor, three plates each were used for CD4 naive and CD4 memory, two for CD8 naive, and one for CD8 memory. To estimate repertoire size and how much clonotype sharing occurs between individuals, the study deeply sequenced the blood TCR repertoires of five healthy adults. To increase sequencing depth and limit assay-specific biases, TCR repertoire library preparation and sequencing were carried out by different laboratories using diverse techniques. The investigation overall reported the following: Clonotypes shared by all four sorted-subset donors showed higher generation probabilities than non-shared clonotypes. The small number of donors limited the genetic and exposure-history diversity represented. About 5% of naive CD4, 3.5% of naive CD8, about 2.1% of memory CD4, and more than 0.35% of memory CD8 clonotypes were shared across several donors. Larger estimated clonotype richness was generally found for naive subsets than for memory subsets. Sampling was restricted to blood, and TCR repertoires in tissues likely differ from the TCR repertoires found in blood. Pairwise subsampling indicated that sequencing depth was expected to affect the degree of clonotype sharing among donors. Incomplete sequencing was indicated by rarefaction of sorted-subset datasets, despite the large sequencing depth.

The donors were healthy, HIV-negative adults who had no recently reported acute infections or vaccinations. Every donor was a Caucasian adult living in Nashville, Tennessee, USA. CD4+ T cells were enriched through magnetic negative selection, after which naive cells were positively selected on CD45RA and the remaining negative fraction served as the memory subset. Blood was obtained by leukapheresis, after which PBMCs were separated by Ficoll-Histopaque density gradient centrifugation and cryopreserved in liquid nitrogen vapor phase. Analytical flow cytometry was used to check the purity and quantity of each magnetically sorted T cell population. Genomic DNA was isolated from every sorted fraction and measured by UV absorbance on a Nanodrop 2000c. Concerning this clone: Which antigen it targets is not known. The junction and the germline gene differ at one end; a read error may be behind it.

Taken from the germline V gene, the CDR1 and CDR2 loops are MNHNS and SASEGT. The cysteine opens and the phenylalanine closes a CDR3 of 18 amino acids. Only CDR3 DNA is held: 54 bases, read in frame from base 1. Using the deep immunoSEQ assay, TCR CDR3 regions were amplified from genomic DNA by multiplex PCR. Genomic DNA extracted from each cell subset was distributed evenly over all wells of several immunoSEQ 96-well plates, and each plate served as one replicate. Each replicate PCR for sorted subsets received roughly 0.2 ug genomic DNA, equal to 28,000 or so T cell genomes. Purified libraries were quantified with a Qubit 3.0 fluorometer, sized on a Bioanalyzer 2100, and re-quantified with the KAPA Library Quantification kit. Every immunoSEQ 96-well plate was sequenced on a separate single-read 150-cycle Illumina NextSeq 550 flow cell. From the authors' description of their analysis: Because the immunoSEQ output held only junctional sequences and lacked quality scores, the filtering could not match the filtering applied to full-length reads. To assign V/J genes and CDR3, sequences were annotated against IMGT germline references using PyIR, a Python wrapper for IgBLAST v1.9. Any read was removed if the V/J assignment was weak (E-value above 1e-6), the CDR3 was missing, or the read contained stop codons, out-of-frame junctions, or ambiguous translated residues. V3J clonotypes were defined as sequences sharing the same inferred V gene, J gene, and CDR3 amino acid sequence. Percentage overlap between repertoires was computed as shared unique clonotypes divided by the size of the smaller repertoire. Repertoire richness was assessed with RTK rarefaction, the Chao1 estimator, and Recon v2.1 estimates of unobserved clonotypes. Generation probabilities for all TCRbeta clonotypes obtained by the gDNA method from a handful of donors were computed using OLGA. TCRdb's version of the immuneACCESS table is confined to in-frame rearrangements and falls short of the full clone set. An unresolved V gene accounts for under half of the shortfall where checked; the remainder is of unknown origin. That table furnishes V, J and clone size, whereas the DNA furnished D and trimming. In all, the sample holds a few hundred thousand clones, and roughly 97% of those were seen once. The top ten constitute roughly 0.05% of the sample.

The receptor chain draws on TRBV6-1 and TRBJ1-5, with 7 bases aligning to TRBD1. The sequenced material came from naive CD4+ T cells sorted from blood. In the paper's terms, the cell subset or site label means: CD45RA+ positively selected. This receptor was taken from a woman in her twenties or thirties in good health. Here is the DNA: TGTGCCAGCAGCGAAGACGTCAGGGGGGTATTGGGCAATCAGCCCCAGCATTTT. Its protein product is CASSEDVRGVLGNQPQHF.